The 25 T cell receptor beta chains presented below share a single source sample, sequenced in a study of T cells after yellow fever vaccination. Using its own MiXCR run on the 5' RACE reads, TCRdb lists one record per CDR3 protein. The sample has under 400,000 distinct CDR3 sequences; 9.5% to 13% are singletons. The starting material was PBMCs, obtained on the day of the first yellow fever vaccination. The receptors shown here come from a man aged 18 to 35 who received the YFV17D yellow fever vaccine.

This clonotype was seen a handful of times. This chain joins TRBV6-5 and TRBJ2-1; 8 nucleotides line up with TRBD2. The CDR3 runs 18 residues. V trimming: 2 bases; J trimming: 0 bases; junction bases outside the gene matches: 9. The germline V gene has CDR1 MNHEY and CDR2 SVGAGI. Here the CDR3 DNA reads TGTGCCAGCAGTTACCGTCCTAGCGGGTTCAGCTCCTACAATGAGCAGTTCTTC. As protein: CASSYRPSGFSSYNEQFF.

There are a few counts of this clonotype. V is TRBV28 and J is TRBJ1-5; tentative D call: TRBD1 (6 bases). V lost 3 bases and J 6 bases, leaving 15 bases between the germline ends. CDR1 is MDHEN and CDR2 is SYDVKM in the germline V gene. The CDR3 has 15 amino acids. CDR3 nucleotides: TGTGCCAGCAGTTTGCAGGGGCAGGGAACTCAGCCCCAGCATTTT. Its translation is CASSLQGQGTQPQHF.

This clonotype was found many times. The DNA of the CDR3 is TGTGCCAGCAGCTTTGACAGGGTTTCGACCAAAAACATTCAGTACTTC. It specifies CASSFDRVSTKNIQYF. This chain uses TRBV11-2 with TRBJ2-4; 7 positions agree with TRBD1. V trimming: 3 bases; J trimming: 2 bases; junction bases outside the gene matches: 7. The CDR3 spans 16 residues. Germline-derived CDR1 and CDR2 are SGHAT and FQNNGV.

V is TRBV25-1 and J is TRBJ1-1; TRBD1 matches 9 bases. The length of the CDR3 is 15 residues. The V gene end was trimmed by 1 base and the J gene end by 3 bases; junction bases not matched to a gene: 3. Germline CDR1 and CDR2: MGHDK and SYGVNS. The CDR3 sequence: CASSESRQGDTEAFF. CDR3 bases: TGTGCCAGCAGTGAATCAAGACAGGGGGACACTGAAGCTTTCTTT.

This clonotype has a handful of counts. This sequence joins TRBV12-3 or TRBV12-4 and TRBJ2-1, with a tentative D call TRBD1 (6 bases). Trimming pared 2 bases from V and 7 bases from J, leaving 9 bases between. The CDR3 is made up of 13 amino acids. This chain's CDR3 is CASSLTGMNEQFF. CDR3 nucleotide sequence: TGTGCCAGCAGTTTAACAGGGATGAATGAGCAGTTCTTC.

This clonotype was counted at least ten times. The rearrangement links TRBV2 to TRBJ1-3; 10 bases line up with TRBD1. V trimming: 7 bases; J trimming: 2 bases; junction bases outside the gene matches: 5. This CDR3 is 15 amino acids long. Germline CDR1 SNHLY, CDR2 FYNNEI. DNA of the CDR3: TGTGCCAGCACCGCCGGGACAGGGGCTGGAAACACCATATATTTT. Translated: CASTAGTGAGNTIYF.

This clonotype was picked up a small number of times. V and J are TRBV11-2 and TRBJ2-1; TRBD2 might be the D (6 bases). Per the germline V gene, CDR1 is SGHAT and CDR2 is FQNNGV. The V end lost 2 bases, the J end lost 7 bases, and 15 bases lay between the germline ends. The CDR3 is 15 residues long. Here the CDR3 reads CASSLLPGEENEQFF. The CDR3 DNA reads TGTGCCAGCAGCTTACTCCCGGGGGAGGAGAATGAGCAGTTCTTC.

Comment on this clonotype: This clone may be a read error of a much larger clone one base away. The chain couples TRBV7-9 to TRBJ2-3, with 7 bases that match TRBD1. Germline CDR1 SEHNR, CDR2 FQNEAQ (reference sequence). CDR3 length: 17 residues. The CDR3 loop reads CSSGRSGQIISTDTQYF. In DNA form, the CDR3 reads TGTTCCAGCGGCAGGTCGGGACAGATAATTAGCACAGATACGCAGTATTTT.

This clonotype was picked up a small number of times. J is TRBJ2-7 and V is TRBV7-9; D is perhaps TRBD1 (8 bases). V was cut by 5 bases and J by 10 bases, with 18 bases left in between. The CDR3 has 13 amino acids. Germline CDR1 reads SEHNR; CDR2 reads FQNEAQ (reference sequence). The DNA for the CDR3 is TGTGCCAGCAGCGCGGCGACAGGGGAGGGACAGTACTTC. Amino acid sequence: CASSAATGEGQYF.

About this clonotype itself: One end of the junction is discordant with germline, which a read error may explain. J is TRBJ1-1 and V is TRBV25-1; 7 bases line up with TRBD1. Germline V lookup: CDR1 MGHDK, CDR2 SYGVNS. This CDR3 has 13 amino acids. The CDR3 region is CASSDPGTDRRCF. CDR3 bases: TGTGCCAGCAGTGACCCCGGGACAGACCGGCGATGTTTT.

V and J are TRBV7-2 and TRBJ1-1; D not certain. Germline-derived CDR1 and CDR2 are SGHTA and FQGNSA. The CDR3 sequence is 15 residues long. Trimming cost V 0 bases and J 0 bases, with 8 bases left between them. CDR3 region: CASSLAIGLNTEAFF. In DNA, the CDR3 is TGTGCCAGCAGCTTAGCGATAGGGCTGAACACTGAAGCTTTCTTT.

This clonotype was seen more than once but under ten times. The chain combines TRBV28 with TRBJ1-2, with TRBD1 matching over 9 bases. The CDR3 covers 14 residues. Germline V gene lookup returns CDR1 MDHEN and CDR2 SYDVKM. Trimming removed 2 bases from V and 6 bases from J; junction bases left unmatched: 4. The CDR3 loop is CASSLLTGGDGYTF. DNA for the CDR3: TGTGCCAGCAGTTTACTGACAGGGGGAGATGGCTACACCTTC.

The chain carries TRBV5-4 and TRBJ1-6; unclear D gene. The CDR3 runs to 14 residues. V shed 4 bases and J shed 6 bases, with 11 bases lying between them. From germline, CDR1 is SGHNT and CDR2 YYREEE (reference sequence). The CDR3 nucleotides read TGTGCCAGCAGCCCCCGGGAGGTTAATTCACCCCTCCACTTT. Encoded protein: CASSPREVNSPLHF.

This chain links TRBV12-3 or TRBV12-4 with TRBJ2-7; TRBD2 might be the D (7 bases). This CDR3 is built from 15 residues. V lost 3 bases and J lost 2, with 14 bases in between. The CDR3 bases are TGTGCCAGCAGTTTGAGGGGGGGGGTTACCTACGAGCAGTACTTC. It translates to CASSLRGGVTYEQYF.

This chain's CDR3 is CASSTTTSGGTDTQYF. For the CDR3, the DNA is TGTGCCAGCAGTACAACAACTAGCGGGGGGACAGATACGCAGTATTTT. The chain couples TRBV12-3 or TRBV12-4 to TRBJ2-3; the match to TRBD2 covers 12 bases. V was pared by 5 bases and J by 3 bases, with 6 bases of the junction left unmatched. CDR3 length equals 16 residues.

This clonotype was seen a handful of times. V and J are TRBV14 and TRBJ1-6; TRBD1 is a possible D gene (5 bases). The CDR3 covers 14 residues. CDR1 is SGHDN, CDR2 FVKESK, per germline. The V gene lost 0 bases and the J gene lost 8 bases, with 8 bases spanning the gap. The CDR3 region has the DNA TGTGCCAGCAGCCAAGAAGGGACCTATTCACCCCTCCACTTT. Its protein is CASSQEGTYSPLHF.

This clonotype was found many times. The chain is built from TRBV19 and TRBJ1-1, with D uncertain. The CDR3 spans 13 residues. Germline CDR1 LNHDA, CDR2 SQIVND (reference sequence). The V gene lost 5 bases and the J gene lost 1 base, with 8 bases spanning the gap. The CDR3 bases are TGTGCCAGTAGTCCAGCAGGGAACACTGAAGCTTTCTTT. Amino acid sequence: CASSPAGNTEAFF.

This clonotype has only a few counts. The chain couples TRBV2 to TRBJ2-5; D is uncertain. Germline assignment: CDR1 SNHLY and CDR2 FYNNEI. The length of the CDR3 is 13 residues. The ends were cut back, 3 bases at V and 1 base at J, with 6 bases in the middle. The CDR3 loop is CASSDRSQETQYF. DNA for the CDR3: TGTGCCAGCAGTGATCGGTCCCAAGAGACCCAGTACTTC.

The table lists this clonotype with many counts. V gene TRBV5-1 combines with J gene TRBJ2-1, with no clear D. V lost 0 bases, J lost 10 bases, and 8 bases lay in between. The CDR3 extends over 12 amino acids. Germline assignment: CDR1 SGHRS and CDR2 YFSETQ. The CDR3 nucleotides are TGCGCCAGCAGCTTGGGTTCGAGGGAGCAGTTCTTC. This translates into CASSLGSREQFF.

The chain combines TRBV12-3 or TRBV12-4 with TRBJ2-2, with no clear D. Trimming took 1 base from V and 3 from J, leaving 15 bases between them. CDR3 length equals 17 residues. The CDR3 DNA reads as TGTGCCAGCAGTTTAGAACCCCTGACGGATTACACCGGGGAGCTGTTTTTT. Amino acid sequence: CASSLEPLTDYTGELFF.

CDR3 DNA sequence: TGTGCCAGCAGTTACTCGAATGATCCGGACAGGCCTAGCGACGTCGCTTTCTTT. The encoded protein is CASSYSNDPDRPSDVAFF. The rearrangement links TRBV6-2 or TRBV6-3 to TRBJ1-1; 7 bases align to TRBD1. V lost 0 bases, J lost 11 bases, and 21 bases stayed unmatched. The CDR3 loop spans 18 amino acids. Germline V gene lookup returns CDR1 MNHEY and CDR2 SVGEGT.

In its sample, this clonotype was seen a few times. V and J are TRBV15 and TRBJ2-7; D call uncertain. This CDR3 contains 14 residues. Between the trimmed V and J ends, which lost 0 bases and 5 bases, there was a span of 11 bases. Germline V gene lookup returns CDR1 LNHNV and CDR2 YYDKDF (reference sequence). CDR3 loop: CATSRDIGQNEQYV. The CDR3 DNA is TGTGCCACCAGCAGAGATATAGGGCAGAACGAGCAGTACGTC.

This clonotype was counted a few times. The chain carries TRBV7-8 and TRBJ2-2; 7 nucleotides line up with TRBD1. The CDR3 extends over 16 amino acids. The V and J ends lost 3 bases and 8 bases, in that order; junction bases with no gene match: 12. Germline V gives CDR1 SGHVS, CDR2 FQNEAQ. CDR3 sequence reads: CASSFLTGRSPGELFF. The CDR3, as DNA: TGTGCCAGCAGCTTTCTGACAGGGCGAAGTCCGGGGGAGCTGTTTTTT. The variable domain in full, completed from reference TRBV7-8 and TRBJ2-2, reads GAGVSQSPRYKVAKRGQDVALRCDPISGHVSLFWYQQALGQGPEFLTYFQNEAQLDKSGLPSDRFFAERPEGSVSTLKIQRTQQEDSAVYLCASSFLTGRSPGELFFGEGSRLTVL.

This clonotype was observed a few times. This rearrangement joins TRBV5-1 to TRBJ2-7; 7 nucleotides agree with TRBD2. Trimming removed 0 bases from V and 7 bases from J; junction bases left unmatched: 1. The V gene's germline CDR1 is SGHRS and CDR2 YFSETQ. The CDR3 runs 12 residues. In DNA, the CDR3 is TGCGCCAGCAGCTTGGCCGGGGGGGAGCAGTACGTC. It codes for CASSLAGGEQYV.

In this sample, this clonotype turned up a few times. This chain links TRBV18 with TRBJ2-7; D call uncertain. Looked up from germline, CDR1 is KGHSH and CDR2 is LQKENI. Trimming cost V 0 bases and J 0 bases, with 6 bases left between them. The CDR3 is 14 amino acids. The CDR3 sequence is CASSPPGNSYEQYF. CDR3 sequence (DNA): TGTGCCAGCTCACCACCGGGCAACTCCTACGAGCAGTACTTC.